This T cell receptor beta chain stems from a study of metastatic and nonmetastatic thyroid tumors. Thyroid surgery took place with no prior treatment in any patient. V was clipped by 0 bases and J by 3 bases, with 7 bases between them. Germline V CDR1 and CDR2: SGDLS, YYNGEE. The CDR3 consists of 14 residues. The sample holds many counts of this clone. TCRdb reassembled clones from the PCR reads with MiXCR. The data contain over 45,000 clones, approximately 20% of them seen just once; the ten biggest clones take up about 3.8%. The specimen sequenced was blood. The chain links TRBV9 to TRBJ2-1; D not resolved. The source is a male donor with papillary thyroid cancer or a benign thyroid nodule (not recorded which). Some clones in this sample may be carry-over from other donors' samples. CDR3 DNA sequence: TGTGCCAGCAGCGTAGATGTTATCTACAATGAGCAGTTCTTC. Translation: CASSVDVIYNEQFF.